These 21 T cell receptor beta chains were all obtained from the same sample, sequenced in a study of shared T cell receptors in the human thymus (dated by TCRdb to the early 2020s). The library was prepared using the immunoSEQ multiplex PCR assay. TCRdb limited this immuneACCESS table to in-frame rearrangements with V and J called. A share of clones is missing; checked studies link under half to unresolved V genes, and the rest is unexplained. This sample has hundreds of thousands of clones in its table, and more than 75% of those were observed once. The ten largest clones take up around 0.0099% of the sample. These data also featured in a second study, about human thymus T cells.

The sample was thymocytes. The receptor source for this set is a boy less than two years old with a congenital heart defect. Donor details come from another sample of the same person, matched by shared clones.

CDR3 residues: CASSLGVAGPLYEQYF. The CDR3 DNA is TGTGCCAGCAGCTTAGGAGTAGCGGGCCCACTCTACGAGCAGTACTTC. The chain has TRBV7-2 and TRBJ2-7; 7 bases map to TRBD2. This CDR3 spans 16 amino acids. Per germline, CDR1 SGHTA and CDR2 FQGNSA. The trim removed 1 base at V and 3 bases at J, leaving 9 bases unmatched.

This chain connects TRBV2 to TRBJ2-5; 10 bases fit TRBD2. Germline CDR1 and CDR2: SNHLY and FYNNEI. The V and J ends lost 3 bases and 4 bases, in that order; junction bases with no gene match: 11. CDR3 length: 17 residues. The CDR3 loop is CASSEPKSGRAGETQYF. CDR3 coding DNA: TGTGCCAGCAGTGAGCCCAAAAGCGGGAGGGCCGGAGAGACCCAGTACTTC.

The chain couples TRBV7-9 to TRBJ1-5; D is possibly TRBD1 (5 bases). Germline V gives CDR1 SEHNR, CDR2 FQNEAQ (reference sequence). The CDR3 totals 16 residues. The V and J ends lost 5 bases and 4 bases respectively, with 18 bases between them. In nucleotides, the CDR3 is TGTGCCAGCAGCCGCGGGGCAGGGCCCGGGAATCAGCCCCAGCATTTT. It encodes CASSRGAGPGNQPQHF.

This clone was detected once. V gene TRBV5-4 combines with J gene TRBJ2-3; weak D call: TRBD1 (7 bases). The CDR3 runs 15 residues. Trimming stripped 3 bases from V and 1 base from J, with 12 bases between. CDR1 and CDR2 from the germline V gene are SGHNT and YYREEE (reference sequence). CDR3 in DNA: TGTGCCAGCAGCTGGAGGGGGCTCGGCACAGATACGCAGTATTTT. Protein sequence: CASSWRGLGTDTQYF.

This clone occurred a few times. This sequence joins TRBV5-1 and TRBJ2-7; D ambiguous. Trimming took 0 bases from V and 1 from J, leaving 14 bases between them. The CDR3 is 16 residues long. Germline V lookup: CDR1 SGHRS, CDR2 YFSETQ. CDR3 sequence: CASSLVLRVPSYEQYF. The CDR3 DNA is TGCGCCAGCAGCTTGGTGCTCCGGGTCCCTTCCTACGAGCAGTACTTC.

This chain joins TRBV28 and TRBJ2-7, with a tentative D call TRBD1 (5 bases). The CDR3 is 16 residues long. Germline V CDR1 and CDR2: MDHEN, SYDVKM. Trimming took 5 bases from V and 2 from J, leaving 19 bases between them. CDR3 sequence (DNA): TGTGCCAGCAGTATAGGAGCTTGGGGCCAACCCTACGAGCAGTACTTC. Its translation: CASSIGAWGQPYEQYF. Combining the CDR3 with reference TRBV28 and TRBJ2-7 gives the whole variable domain DVKVTQSSRYLVKRTGEKVFLECVQDMDHENMFWYRQDPGLGLRLIYFSYDVKMKEKGDIPEGYSVSREKKERFSLILESASTNQTSMYLCASSIGAWGQPYEQYFGPGTRLTVT.

The chain combines TRBV5-4 with TRBJ2-5, with 11 bases lining up with TRBD2. The CDR3 length is 17 residues. Germline lookup yields CDR1 SGHNT and CDR2 YYREEE (reference sequence). Losses at the gene ends were 0 bases for V and 2 bases for J; bases not matched to a gene: 6. The CDR3 DNA reads as TGTGCCAGCAGCTTGGGGCCTAGACTAGCGGGACAAGAGACCCAGTACTTC. Amino acid sequence: CASSLGPRLAGQETQYF.

In its sample, this clone was seen a few times. J is TRBJ2-3 and V is TRBV27, with TRBD2 identical over 9 bases. Unmatched junction bases numbered 10, after V lost 3 bases and J lost 0 bases. Germline-derived CDR1 and CDR2 are MNHEY and SMNVEV (reference sequence). This CDR3 has 18 amino acids. The DNA for the CDR3 is TGTGCCAGCAGTTTCTGGGGGGGGACTAGCAGTAGCACAGATACGCAGTATTTT. Translated: CASSFWGGTSSSTDTQYF.

This clone was observed once. The V call is TRBV28, the J call TRBJ1-2, with 9 positions matching TRBD1. The CDR3 is 15 residues long. The V gene's germline CDR1 is MDHEN and CDR2 SYDVKM. The V gene end was trimmed by 2 bases and the J gene end by 5 bases; junction bases not matched to a gene: 6. CDR3 loop: CASSLRTGGGYGYTF. CDR3 DNA: TGTGCCAGCAGTTTACGTACAGGGGGCGGGTATGGCTACACCTTC.

This rearrangement joins TRBV7-2 to TRBJ2-2; 11 nucleotides agree with TRBD1. Germline V CDR1 and CDR2: SGHTA, FQGNSA. The CDR3 consists of 16 residues. V trimming: 4 bases; J trimming: 5 bases; junction bases outside the gene matches: 6. The CDR3 nucleotides read TGTGCCAGCAGCTCCCGGACAGGGGGCCGAACCGGGGAGCTGTTTTTT. Its translation is CASSSRTGGRTGELFF.

V usage is TRBV30 and J usage is TRBJ1-1; tentatively, D is TRBD1 (6 bases). V lost 0 bases, J lost 3 bases, and 14 bases lay in between. CDR3 length: 15 residues. CDR1 and CDR2 (germline): GTSNPN, SVGIG (reference sequence). CDR3 sequence reads: CAWSVQGSTHTEAFF. The DNA of the CDR3 is TGTGCCTGGAGTGTACAGGGATCGACCCACACTGAAGCTTTCTTT.

As for this clone: Additional DNA sequences in this sample encode the identical CDR3. The chain uses TRBV27 and TRBJ2-7; D is unresolved. Trimming removed 2 bases from V and 1 base from J, with 9 bases in between. The CDR3 is made up of 14 amino acids. Germline CDR1 reads MNHEY; CDR2 reads SMNVEV (reference sequence). CDR3 nucleotides: TGTGCCAGCAGTTTAAGAGGCGGATCCTACGAGCAGTACTTC. It specifies CASSLRGGSYEQYF.

The V gene is TRBV15, the J gene TRBJ1-5; tentatively, D is TRBD1 (5 bases). CDR3 length equals 15 residues. CDR1 and CDR2 from the germline V gene are LNHNV and YYDKDF (reference sequence). V gave up 6 bases and J gave up 3 bases, with 15 bases separating them. The CDR3 here is CATRGGDHPNQPQHF. DNA of the CDR3: TGTGCCACCAGGGGAGGGGACCACCCCAATCAGCCCCAGCATTTT.

The gene calls are TRBV27 and TRBJ2-6; 7 nucleotides align to TRBD1. This CDR3 contains 17 residues. Germline CDR1 is MNHEY and CDR2 is SMNVEV (reference sequence). Trimming cost V 10 bases and J 0 bases; bases outside gene matches: 12. CDR3 sequence (DNA): TGTGCCACCCAAGGGGGCAGTTCAAGCTCTGGGGCCAACGTCCTGACTTTC. This encodes CATQGGSSSSGANVLTF.

V and J are TRBV2 and TRBJ2-5; TRBD1 aligns across 10 bases. This CDR3 has 16 amino acids. From germline, CDR1 is SNHLY and CDR2 FYNNEI. The V segment lost 6 bases and the J segment 2 bases; nucleotides outside the gene matches: 9. Here the CDR3 DNA reads TGTGCCAGCAGCCCCCTGGACAGGGGGGCGCAAGAGACCCAGTACTTC. As protein: CASSPLDRGAQETQYF.

This chain links TRBV2 with TRBJ2-5; the match to TRBD2 covers 13 bases. The junction had 13 bases not matched to a gene; V was cut back by 7 bases and J by 2 bases. In germline, CDR1 is SNHLY, CDR2 FYNNEI. The CDR3 is 18 amino acids. CDR3 in DNA: TGTGCCAGCAACGACGGGCGGGGACTAGCGGGGATGCAAGAGACCCAGTACTTC. It is translated as CASNDGRGLAGMQETQYF. The full variable domain, its missing parts supplied by reference TRBV2 and TRBJ2-5, is EPEVTQTPSHQVTQMGQEVILRCVPISNHLYFYWYRQILGQKVEFLVSFYNNEISEKSEIFDDQFSVERPDGSNFTLKIRSTKLEDSAMYFCASNDGRGLAGMQETQYFGPGTRLLVL.

The V call is TRBV27, the J call TRBJ2-3, with 11 nucleotides matching TRBD2. This CDR3 is 17 amino acids long. Germline CDR1 and CDR2: MNHEY and SMNVEV (reference sequence). The V gene end was trimmed by 0 bases and the J gene end by 6 bases; junction bases not matched to a gene: 8. CDR3 DNA: TGTGCCAGCAGTTTATCACTAGCGGGAGAAGGGTCGGATACGCAGTATTTT. Encoded protein: CASSLSLAGEGSDTQYF.

This clone was seen a handful of times. J is TRBJ1-5 and V is TRBV5-1, with 8 bases fitting TRBD1. CDR1 and CDR2 (germline): SGHRS, YFSETQ. The CDR3 has 15 amino acids. V dropped 0 bases and J dropped 2; count of bases not matched to a gene: 1. The CDR3 DNA reads TGCGCCAGCAGCTTGGAGGGACAGGGCAATCAGCCCCAGCATTTT. It is translated as CASSLEGQGNQPQHF.

The J gene is TRBJ2-4, the V gene TRBV6-1; 7 positions agree with TRBD2. The junction had 11 bases not matched to a gene; V was cut back by 3 bases and J by 0 bases. The CDR3 loop spans 18 amino acids. Germline CDR1 MNHNS, CDR2 SASEGT. CDR3 DNA sequence: TGTGCCAGCAGTGACGGGTCTGGGGGAGGGCTAGCCAAAAACATTCAGTACTTC. Amino acid sequence: CASSDGSGGGLAKNIQYF.

The chain combines TRBV2 with TRBJ1-2, with TRBD1 matching 9 bases. The V gene's germline CDR1 is SNHLY and CDR2 FYNNEI. After removal of 6 bases from V and 2 bases from J, the junction contained 4 bases not matched to a gene. The CDR3 runs 14 residues. The CDR3 DNA is TGTGCCAGCAGCGTCGACAGGGGGAACTATGGCTACACCTTC. Protein product: CASSVDRGNYGYTF.

The chain combines TRBV12-2 with TRBJ2-5; the table assigns TRBD2, which was not confirmed against the DNA. TRBV12-2 is a recognized pseudogene. CDR3 size: 17 residues. The CDR3 sequence: CASRLAISGPKGETQYF. The CDR3 DNA reads as TGTGCAAGTCGCTTAGCGATTAGCGGACCAAAGGGGGAGACCCAGTACTTC.